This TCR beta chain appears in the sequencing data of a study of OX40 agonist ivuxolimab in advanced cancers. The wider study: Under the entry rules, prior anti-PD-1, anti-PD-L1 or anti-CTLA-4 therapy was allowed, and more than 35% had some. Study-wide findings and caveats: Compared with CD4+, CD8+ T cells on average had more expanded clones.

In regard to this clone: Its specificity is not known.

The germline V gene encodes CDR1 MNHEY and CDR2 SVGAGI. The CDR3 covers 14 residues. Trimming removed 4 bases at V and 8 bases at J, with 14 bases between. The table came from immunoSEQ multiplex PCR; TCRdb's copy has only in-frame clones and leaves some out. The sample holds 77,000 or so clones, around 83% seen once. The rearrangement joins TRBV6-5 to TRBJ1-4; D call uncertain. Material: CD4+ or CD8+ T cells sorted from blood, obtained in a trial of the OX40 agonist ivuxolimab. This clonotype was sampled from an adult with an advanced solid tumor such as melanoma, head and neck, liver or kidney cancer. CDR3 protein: CASSLGGVGEKLFF. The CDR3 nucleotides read TGTGCCAGCAGTTTGGGCGGGGTCGGAGAAAAACTGTTTTTT.